This T cell receptor (beta chain) was identified during a study of control samples from healthy donors and cancer patients. Profiled with immunoSEQ multiplex PCR; TCRdb holds only in-frame clones, not every one. Of roughly 21,000 clones detected, 84% appear once; the ten largest clones hold roughly 24%. A single count supports this clone. The CDR3 spans 16 residues. V shed 5 bases and J shed 4 bases, with 18 bases lying between them. The germline V gene has CDR1 MNHNY and CDR2 SVGAGI (reference sequence). The rearrangement links TRBV6-6 to TRBJ1-5; D remains ambiguous. The origin of this receptor is a man aged 55 to 70 with colorectal cancer. Material for sequencing was PBMCs. For the CDR3, the DNA is TGTGCCAGCAGTCGACAAACACCGGGAACTAATCAGCCCCAGCATTTT. Amino acids: CASSRQTPGTNQPQHF.